This T cell receptor delta chain appears in the sequencing data of a study of γδ T cells in repeated Plasmodium falciparum infection. Per the germline V gene, CDR1 is TSWWSYY and CDR2 is QGS. Trimming shortened V by 7 bases and J by 1 base, and 22 bases separated the two germline ends. This CDR3 has 17 amino acids. Vgamma9/Vdelta2+ and Vdelta2-negative gammadelta T cells were flow-sorted from PBMC for bulk sequencing. The sample holds many counts of this clone. Its target is not known. Study conclusions and caveats: Donors in Mali lived in a small rural village, largely one ethnic group. Malian children's Vdelta2-negative repertoires appeared more expanded and less diverse than Australians'.

TCRdb ran CATT on the multiplex PCR reads. The profile shows about 48,000 delta-chain clones, roughly 1.5% of them singletons. This chain uses TRDV1 with TRDJ1; weak D call: TRDD3 (6 bases). Sequencing input: gamma-delta T cells from blood. This sequence was found in a pool of human donors (malaria-infected and uninfected, not separated). In DNA, the CDR3 is TGTGCTCTTGCGACTAGCGCCCCTGGGGAACCCACCGATAAACTCATCTTT. Translation gives CALATSAPGEPTDKLIF.